This T cell receptor beta chain was sequenced in a study of coeliac disease. Study as a whole: Refractory type I: diet-unresponsive over 12 months, with immunophenotypically normal intraepithelial cells. General observations from the study: Only 1 of 6 controls, but 9 of 18 coeliac samples, showed published gliadin-specific TRB sequences. TRB repertoires were largely private, with most amino acid sequences found in only one sample.

Only in-frame clones appear in the TCRdb table, and some are missing; sequencing was by immunoSEQ multiplex PCR. The data show 7,500 to 9,500 clones, 60% to 80% seen once. Note on this clone: The antigen is not known.

V was shortened by 5 bases and J by 5 bases, with 9 bases between the two germline ends. Looked up from germline, CDR1 is SEHNR and CDR2 is FQNEAQ (reference sequence). This CDR3 has 12 amino acids. The rearrangement uses TRBV7-9 and TRBJ1-1; no clear D. Sample: lamina propria lymphocytes from the gut. The receptor was derived from a woman between 55 and 75 years old with celiac disease. The CDR3 spells CASSPGETEAFF. CDR3 DNA: TGTGCCAGCAGCCCCGGGGAGACTGAAGCTTTCTTT.